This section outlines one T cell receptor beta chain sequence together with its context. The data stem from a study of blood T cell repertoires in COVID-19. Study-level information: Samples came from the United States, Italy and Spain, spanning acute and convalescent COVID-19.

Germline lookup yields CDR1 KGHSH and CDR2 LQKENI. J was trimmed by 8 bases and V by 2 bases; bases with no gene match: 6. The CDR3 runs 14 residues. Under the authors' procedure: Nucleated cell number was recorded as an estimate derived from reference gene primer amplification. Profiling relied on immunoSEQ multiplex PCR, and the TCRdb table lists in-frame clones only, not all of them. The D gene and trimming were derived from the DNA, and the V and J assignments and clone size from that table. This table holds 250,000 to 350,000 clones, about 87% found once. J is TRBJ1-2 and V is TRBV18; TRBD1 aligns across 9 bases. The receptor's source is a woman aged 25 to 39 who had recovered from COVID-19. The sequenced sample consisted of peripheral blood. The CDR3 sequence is CASSPGQGNRGYTF. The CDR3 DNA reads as TGTGCCAGCTCACCAGGACAGGGGAATAGAGGCTACACCTTC.